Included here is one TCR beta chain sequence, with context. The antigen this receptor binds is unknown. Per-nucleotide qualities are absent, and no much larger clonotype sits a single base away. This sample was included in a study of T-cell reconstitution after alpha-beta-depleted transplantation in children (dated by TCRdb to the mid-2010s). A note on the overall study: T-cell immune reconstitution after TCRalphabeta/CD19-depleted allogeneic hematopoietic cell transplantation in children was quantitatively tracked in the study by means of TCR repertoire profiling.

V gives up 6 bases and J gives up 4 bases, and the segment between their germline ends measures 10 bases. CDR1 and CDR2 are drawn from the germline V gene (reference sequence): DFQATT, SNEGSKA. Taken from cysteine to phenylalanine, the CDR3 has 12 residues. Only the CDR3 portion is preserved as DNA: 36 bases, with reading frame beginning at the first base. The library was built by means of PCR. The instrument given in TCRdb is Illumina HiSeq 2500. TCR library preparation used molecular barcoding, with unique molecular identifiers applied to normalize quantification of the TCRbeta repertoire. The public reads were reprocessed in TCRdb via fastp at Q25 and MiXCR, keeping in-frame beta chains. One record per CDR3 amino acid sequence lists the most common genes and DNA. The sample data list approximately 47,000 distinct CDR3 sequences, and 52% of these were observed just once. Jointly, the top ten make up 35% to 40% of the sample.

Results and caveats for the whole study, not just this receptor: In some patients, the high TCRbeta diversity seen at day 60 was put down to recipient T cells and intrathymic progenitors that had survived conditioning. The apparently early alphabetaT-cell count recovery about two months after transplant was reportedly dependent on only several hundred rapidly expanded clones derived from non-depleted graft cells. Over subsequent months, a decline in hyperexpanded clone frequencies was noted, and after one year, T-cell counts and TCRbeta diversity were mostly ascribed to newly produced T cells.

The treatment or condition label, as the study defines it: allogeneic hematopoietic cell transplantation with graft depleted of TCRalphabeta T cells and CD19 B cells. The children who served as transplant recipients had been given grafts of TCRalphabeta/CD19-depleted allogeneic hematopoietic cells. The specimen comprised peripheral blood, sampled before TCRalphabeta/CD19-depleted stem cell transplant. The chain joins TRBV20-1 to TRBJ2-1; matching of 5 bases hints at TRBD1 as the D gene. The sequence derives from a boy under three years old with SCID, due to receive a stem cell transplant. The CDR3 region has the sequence CSARVRYNEQFF. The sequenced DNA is TGCAGTGCCAGGGTCAGATACAATGAGCAGTTCTTC.